This TCR beta chain was documented in a study of cytomegalovirus exposure and HLA in healthy donors. Regarding the study as a whole: Within a later analysis, the majority of CMV-associated TCR beta chains appeared HLA-restricted. A reported reduction in N-insertions relative to the approximately 640-donor mean was seen in an Asian-associated ancestry cluster in a later analysis.

As concerns this clone: Its antigen is not identified. The DNA is left out, because the CDR3 cannot be placed on it with certainty; the CDR3 is given as TCRdb lists it.

The CDR3 extends over 14 residues, inclusive of both ends. Healthy bone marrow donors made up the donor group. 13 Jbeta primers and 60 Vbeta primers were used for the PCR. Generated by immunoSEQ multiplex PCR, the TCRdb table keeps only in-frame clones and is missing some. The table includes roughly 52,000 clones, roughly 60% detected once. The sample consisted of PBMCs. J is TRBJ1-3 and V is TRBV7-5; the table calls TRBD1, which could not be checked here. TRBV7-5 is given as a pseudogene. The clonotype comes from a human donor in good health. The CDR3 spells CARSLVASGNTIYF.